This TCR beta chain originates from a study of Ad26.COV2.S vaccination and SARS-CoV-2 variants. Study details: Trial arm assignment for the donor was COV1001 Ad26.COV2.S. Ad26.COV2.S given intramuscularly, once or twice 56 days apart. Study conclusions and caveats: Non-spike TCR breadth showed similarity between vaccine and placebo recipients.

Here immunoSEQ multiplex PCR was the method, and the copy in TCRdb shows in-frame clones only, minus some. Of hundreds of thousands of clones in the sample, about 91% were seen once. In regard to this clone: Its antigen is still unknown.

Treatment described: 15 to 20 received Ad26.COV2.S at low or high dose, single or two shots; 5 received placebo; per-sample allocation not given. Sampling occurred on day 63 after the first vaccine or placebo injection. What was given as vaccine was an Ad26 vector encoding Wuhan-strain SARS-CoV-2 spike. This CDR3 spans 11 amino acids. V was pared by 7 bases and J by 6 bases, with 7 bases between. Germline CDR1 reads PRHDT; CDR2 reads FYEKMQ (reference sequence). This receptor was obtained from a person aged 18-60 years who received the Ad26.COV2.S COVID-19 vaccine or a placebo. This sample comprised peripheral blood, obtained in a trial of Ad26.COV2.S vaccine versus placebo. The chain couples TRBV13 to TRBJ2-1, with D unresolved. CDR3 amino acids: CASTAGNEQFF. CDR3 nucleotide sequence: TGTGCCAGCACTGCTGGCAATGAGCAGTTCTTC.